A selection of T cell receptor beta chains follows, all from one sample in a study of human T cells and chemical hapten exposure. TCRdb re-called the RACE reads through MiXCR, storing one row per CDR3 protein. The sample shows tens of thousands of distinct CDR3 sequences, more than 9.5% of them seen only once. Sequenced material: whole blood, taken in connection with sensitization to the hapten diphenylcyclopropenone (DPC). These receptors were collected from a woman between 50 and 59 years old with alopecia areata. Some clones in this sample may be carry-over from other donors' samples. CDR3s include the opening cysteine and the closing phenylalanine or tryptophan. Fields, in order: J gene, V gene, D gene, CDR3 length, clone size, CDR3 DNA, CDR3 protein. D genes are given only for firm matches. Clone size is stated in some rows and not others, as once, few, many or a class when expanded.

>TRBJ2-2|TRBV7-8|NA|16|few
TGTGCCAGCAGCTTAGAATCCAGTTTCGTGACCGGGGAGCTGTTTTTT
CASSLESSFVTGELFF
>TRBJ1-4|TRBV4-1|NA|16|NA
TGCGCCAGCAGCCCACGAAGGATCACCTTTAATGAAAAACTGTTTTTT
CASSPRRITFNEKLFF
>TRBJ1-2|TRBV30|NA|13|few
TGTGCCTGGAGTGTAGGAGAATGGGGCGGCTACACCTTC
CAWSVGEWGGYTF
>TRBJ2-7|TRBV18|NA|15|few
TGTGCCAGCTCGCCTACGAGAGGGCTCCTCTACGAGCAGTACTTC
CASSPTRGLLYEQYF
>TRBJ2-1|TRBV11-2|TRBD2|17|few
TGTGCCAGCAGCCGGGGAGCGGCGGGGGGGATATACAATGAGCAGTTCTTC
CASSRGAAGGIYNEQFF
>TRBJ1-6|TRBV20-1|TRBD1|16|many
TGCAGTGCTAGCCCACCGACAGGGGGCTACAATTCACCCCTCCACTTT
CSASPPTGGYNSPLHF
>TRBJ2-2|TRBV5-1|NA|14|many
TGCGCCAGCAGCAACTCACAGGGCACCGGGGAGCTGTTTTTT
CASSNSQGTGELFF
>TRBJ2-7|TRBV20-1|TRBD1|14|few
TGCAGTGCTAGTTCGTCAGGGGGTACCTACGAGCAGTACTTC
CSASSSGGTYEQYF
>TRBJ1-1|TRBV27|NA|13|many
TGTGCCAGCAGTTTACGGGGAGGCACTGAAGCTTTCTTT
CASSLRGGTEAFF
>TRBJ1-5|TRBV20-1|NA|15|NA
TGCAGTGCAGACGTGGCAGGGGACGGCAATCAGCCCCAGCATTTT
CSADVAGDGNQPQHF
>TRBJ2-1|TRBV5-1|TRBD2|15|few
TGCGCCAGCAGCACGCCGGGACTAGGGTTGAATGAGCAGTTCTTC
CASSTPGLGLNEQFF
>TRBJ1-3|TRBV2|NA|15|few
TGTGCCAGCAGCCGACAGTCAATCTCTGGAAACACCATATATTTT
CASSRQSISGNTIYF
>TRBJ1-1|TRBV20-1|TRBD1|13|few
TGCAGTGCTAGGCCCGACAGGGTTACTGAAGCTTTCTTT
CSARPDRVTEAFF
>TRBJ2-2|TRBV10-1|NA|13|few
TGCGCGAGCTGGTCAGGTCCCACCGGGGAGCTGTTTTTT
CASWSGPTGELFF
>TRBJ2-1|TRBV21-1|NA|16|many
TGTGCCAGCAGCCTCTACCTGGGACAGGGCAGGAATGAGCAGTTCTTC
CASSLYLGQGRNEQFF
>TRBJ2-1|TRBV6-5|TRBD2|15|many
TGTGCCAGCAGACAAATAGCGGGAGTACACAATGAGCAGTTCTTC
CASRQIAGVHNEQFF
>TRBJ2-7|TRBV9|NA|13|NA
TGTGCCAGCAGCGTACAGGGGTCGGGGGAGCAGTACTTC
CASSVQGSGEQYF
>TRBJ2-1|TRBV7-8|TRBD2|20|NA
TGTGCCAGCAGCTTAGCAGGGACTAGCGGGGGGGCCAGCTCCTACAATGAGCAGTTCTTC
CASSLAGTSGGASSYNEQFF
>TRBJ2-7|TRBV2|TRBD1|15|many
TGTGCCAGCAGCGCAGAGAGGGGGCTGTCGGACGAGCAGTACTTC
CASSAERGLSDEQYF
>TRBJ1-1|TRBV29-1|NA|13|many
TGCAGCGTTGAAGGGGGCAGGAACACTGAAGCTTTCTTT
CSVEGGRNTEAFF
>TRBJ2-1|TRBV5-1|TRBD1|15|few
TGCGCCAGCAGCCCTCCGGGACAGAGAAACAATGAGCAGTTCTTC
CASSPPGQRNNEQFF
>TRBJ1-5|TRBV12-3/TRBV12-4|NA|13|many
TGTGCCAGCAGTTTGAACGGGGGTAGGTCCCAGCATTTT
CASSLNGGRSQHF
>TRBJ2-3|TRBV2|NA|12|few
TGTGCCAGCAGTGATAGCAGGAGTCCGCAGTATTTT
CASSDSRSPQYF
>TRBJ2-3|TRBV3-1|TRBD2|14|NA
TGTGCCAGCAAAACCAGCGGGGGCACAGATACGCAGTATTTT
CASKTSGGTDTQYF
>TRBJ2-1|TRBV3-1|TRBD2|16|NA
TGTGCCAGCAGCCACCCAGCGACTAGCGGAAACAATGAGCAGTTCTTC
CASSHPATSGNNEQFF
>TRBJ2-3|TRBV7-8|NA|16|NA
TGTGCCAGCAGCCCCGTGGGGGGTTTGGGACAGGATACGCAGTATTTT
CASSPVGGLGQDTQYF
>TRBJ2-2|TRBV7-2|TRBD2|20|NA
TGTGCCAGCAGCTTACGAACTAAGAGCGGGAGGCCCCGGACGGGCGGGGAGCTGTTTTTT
CASSLRTKSGRPRTGGELFF
>TRBJ1-5|TRBV19|TRBD1|14|NA
TGTGCCAGTAGTAACAACAGGGGAAGTCAGCCCCAGCATTTT
CASSNNRGSQPQHF
>TRBJ2-2|TRBV12-3/TRBV12-4|NA|12|many
TGTGCCAGCAAAAAAGGGGCCGGGGAGCTGTTTTTT
CASKKGAGELFF
>TRBJ1-3|TRBV18|TRBD1|14|NA
TGTGCCAGCTCACCAATCAGGGGGCCGGACACCATATATTTT
CASSPIRGPDTIYF
>TRBJ1-5|TRBV19|NA|13|many
TGTGCCAGTAGTAAAAGGGGGGATCAGCCCCAGCATTTT
CASSKRGDQPQHF
>TRBJ1-4|TRBV6-5|NA|13|many
TGTGCCAGCAGTGGCCAGGTCTTTGAAAAACTGTTTTTT
CASSGQVFEKLFF
>TRBJ2-7|TRBV12-3/TRBV12-4|NA|14|few
TGTGCCAGCAGTTTAGGGGGGAGGTTGTACGAGCAGTACTTC
CASSLGGRLYEQYF
>TRBJ1-1|TRBV18|NA|15|many
TGTGCCAGCTCACCAGTGGGTCTCGGGAACACTGAAGCTTTCTTT
CASSPVGLGNTEAFF
>TRBJ2-2|TRBV2|NA|12|many
TGTGCCAGCTTGTTCAGCACCGGGGAGCTGTTTTTT
CASLFSTGELFF
>TRBJ1-1|TRBV29-1|NA|12|few
TGCAGCGTTGAACCCCCCGCCACTGAAGCTTTCTTT
CSVEPPATEAFF
>TRBJ2-3|TRBV12-2|NA|19|NA
TGTGCAAGTCGCTTAGCGGTCACCACGGGACGCAGGCATGCGGATACGCAGTATTTT
CASRLAVTTGRRHADTQYF
>TRBJ2-2|TRBV14|NA|14|many
TGTGCCAGCAGTGAGCAGCCGAACACCGGGGAGCTGTTTTTT
CASSEQPNTGELFF
>TRBJ2-2|TRBV7-2|NA|16|many
TGTGCCAGCAGCTCGGGTTTTTCTGGAGTCACCGGGGAGCTGTTTTTT
CASSSGFSGVTGELFF
>TRBJ2-1|TRBV18|NA|14|NA
TGTGCCAGCTCACTGATGGACAGCGGGAATGAGCAGTTCTTC
CASSLMDSGNEQFF
>TRBJ2-3|TRBV29-1|TRBD2|13|NA
TGCAGCGTTGCTAGCGGGGGCCGAGATACGCAGTATTTT
CSVASGGRDTQYF
>TRBJ1-1|TRBV29-1|NA|14|NA
TGCAGCGTTGCCGGGGACCCCAAGAACACTGAAGCTTTCTTT
CSVAGDPKNTEAFF
>TRBJ2-5|TRBV7-8|NA|13|NA
TGTGCCAGCAGCTTAAGGACCCTCCCGACCCAGTACTTC
CASSLRTLPTQYF
>TRBJ1-6|TRBV20-1|NA|16|many
TGCAGTGCTAGAGATGACAGGAGCTCCTATAATTCACCCCTCCACTTT
CSARDDRSSYNSPLHF
>TRBJ1-1|TRBV7-2|NA|15|many
TGTGCCAGCAGCTTTACCGGACAGTTGAACACTGAAGCTTTCTTT
CASSFTGQLNTEAFF
>TRBJ2-5|TRBV28|NA|14|many
TGTGCCAGCAGTCCGTTAGAACTGGCGGAGACCCAGTACTTC
CASSPLELAETQYF
>TRBJ2-1|TRBV7-6|TRBD1|14|NA
TGTGCCAACAGCTGGACAGGTTTGAGCAATGAGCAGTTCTTC
CANSWTGLSNEQFF
>TRBJ2-5|TRBV24-1|NA|15|NA
TGTGCCACCAGTGATCCCCGGGCCCCCACAGAGACCCAGTACTTC
CATSDPRAPTETQYF
>TRBJ1-5|TRBV12-3/TRBV12-4|NA|13|many
TGTGCCAGCAGTTTAGACATTTATCAGCCCCAGCATTTT
CASSLDIYQPQHF
>TRBJ2-4|TRBV5-6|NA|17|many
TGTGCCAGCAGCTTGGCGGTTGGGGGCCTAGCCAAAAACATTCAGTACTTC
CASSLAVGGLAKNIQYF
>TRBJ2-1|TRBV10-3|NA|13|NA
TGTGCCATCAGTGAACAGGTCGGGAATGAGCAGTTCTTC
CAISEQVGNEQFF
>TRBJ1-1|TRBV4-3|NA|15|many
TGCGCCAGCAGCCAAGATCGGGTCGGCGGAACTGAAGCTTTCTTT
CASSQDRVGGTEAFF
>TRBJ1-6|TRBV10-3|NA|12|NA
TGTGCCATCAGGAACGAAGATTCACCCCTCCACTTT
CAIRNEDSPLHF
>TRBJ2-3|TRBV6-2/TRBV6-3|NA|13|NA
TGTGCCAGCAGAGGTTCTAGCAAAGATACGCAGTATTTT
CASRGSSKDTQYF
>TRBJ2-7|TRBV7-8|TRBD2|16|few
TGTGCCAGCAGCCCACGGACTAGCGGGCCTACCTACGAGCAGTACTTC
CASSPRTSGPTYEQYF
>TRBJ2-6|TRBV5-8|NA|17|many
TGTGCCAGCAGCTTACATCATGGGGGGTCCGGGGCCAACGTCCTGACTTTC
CASSLHHGGSGANVLTF
>TRBJ2-3|TRBV2|NA|12|many
TGTGCCAGCAGTGGTTCGGGAGATACGCAGTATTTT
CASSGSGDTQYF
>TRBJ2-3|TRBV29-1|TRBD2|13|few
TGCAGCGTTTTAGCGGGGGGGCTCAATACGCAGTATTTT
CSVLAGGLNTQYF
>TRBJ2-5|TRBV18|NA|14|many
TGTGCCAGCTCACCGGGCAGGGCCCCCGAGACCCAGTACTTC
CASSPGRAPETQYF
>TRBJ2-5|TRBV28|TRBD1|16|few
TGTGCCACCGATCCGGGACAGGGGGAGATTCAAGAGACCCAGTACTTC
CATDPGQGEIQETQYF